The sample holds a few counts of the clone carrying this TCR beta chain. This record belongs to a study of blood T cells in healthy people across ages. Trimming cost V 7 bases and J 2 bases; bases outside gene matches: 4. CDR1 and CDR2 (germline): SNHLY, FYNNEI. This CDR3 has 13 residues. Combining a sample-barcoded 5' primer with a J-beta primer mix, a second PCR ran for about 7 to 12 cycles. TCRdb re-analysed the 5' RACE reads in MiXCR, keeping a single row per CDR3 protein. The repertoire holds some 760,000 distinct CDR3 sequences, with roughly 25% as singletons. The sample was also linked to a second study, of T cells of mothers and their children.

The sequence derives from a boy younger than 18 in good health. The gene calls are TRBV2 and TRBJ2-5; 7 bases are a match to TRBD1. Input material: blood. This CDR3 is CASKGTVQETQYF. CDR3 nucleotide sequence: TGTGCCAGCAAGGGGACAGTTCAAGAGACCCAGTACTTC.